These 21 T cell receptor beta chains came from one sample sequenced in a study of T-cell memory formation after mild COVID-19. TCRdb fed the 5' RACE reads into MiXCR, producing one record per CDR3 protein. The sample has approximately 210,000 distinct CDR3 sequences, 27% seen once. The sequenced material came from PBMCs or a T cell subset sorted from them (not recorded which). The receptors derive from an adult woman who had mild COVID-19 (a few samples of this study predate the infection). Cell type and time point are not known.

The CDR3 DNA follows: TGCGCCAGCAGCGCCGGACAGGGGGCTATGGGCGTTCATGGCTACACCTTC. This codes for CASSAGQGAMGVHGYTF. The V gene is TRBV5-1, the J gene TRBJ1-2; 11 nucleotides match TRBD1. Germline CDR1 SGHRS, CDR2 YFSETQ. The trim removed 4 bases at V and 6 bases at J, leaving 14 bases unmatched. This CDR3 has 17 residues.

This chain connects TRBV10-3 to TRBJ2-3, with 11 bases fitting TRBD2. After removal of 7 bases from V and 1 base from J, the junction contained 4 bases not matched to a gene. The length of the CDR3 is 15 residues. From germline, CDR1 is ENHRY and CDR2 SYGVKD. DNA for the CDR3: TGTGCCATCAAGACTAGCGGGGATCGCACAGATACGCAGTATTTT. As protein: CAIKTSGDRTDTQYF.

This clonotype was seen only a few times. The chain combines TRBV15 with TRBJ1-5; maybe TRBD1 (5 bases). The CDR3 has 15 amino acids. Germline CDR1 and CDR2: LNHNV and YYDKDF (reference sequence). Deletions cut 3 bases from V and 5 bases from J, with 14 bases between. The CDR3 sequence: CATSRDDSLYQPQHF. CDR3 nucleotides: TGTGCCACCAGCAGGGACGACAGCCTGTATCAGCCCCAGCATTTT.

The chain combines TRBV15 with TRBJ2-7; no clear D gene. CDR1 and CDR2 (germline): LNHNV, YYDKDF (reference sequence). Deletions cut 1 base from V and 0 bases from J, with 10 bases between. This CDR3 has 15 amino acids. The CDR3, as DNA: TGTGCCACCAGCAGAGGACTGGAGAGCTCCTACGAGCAGTACTTC. It translates to CATSRGLESSYEQYF.

This chain links TRBV7-2 with TRBJ2-7, with a tentative D call TRBD2 (6 bases). The CDR3 totals 15 residues. Per germline, CDR1 SGHTA and CDR2 FQGNSA. Trimming took 1 base from V and 4 from J, leaving 14 bases between them. In DNA, the CDR3 is TGTGCCAGCAGCTTAGAGTCGCTAGCGCCGTACGAGCAGTACTTC. Its translation: CASSLESLAPYEQYF.

V and J are TRBV14 and TRBJ2-5; no clear D. The CDR3 totals 13 residues. Trimming stripped 1 base from V and 7 bases from J, with 10 bases between. The germline V gene encodes CDR1 SGHDN and CDR2 FVKESK. The CDR3: CASSQGLLATQYF. The CDR3 nucleotides read TGTGCCAGCAGCCAAGGATTGTTGGCGACCCAGTACTTC.

This clonotype was detected only a few times. The chain links TRBV20-1 to TRBJ2-1; 15 bases agree with TRBD2. The CDR3 contains 17 residues. CDR1 and CDR2 (germline): DFQATT, SNEGSKA (reference sequence). V lost 0 bases to trimming and J lost 8 bases; unmatched junction nucleotides: 8. The CDR3, as DNA: TGCAGTGCTAGAGATCGCCGGACTAGCGGGAGGGCCGATGAGCAGTTCTTC. This sequence encodes CSARDRRTSGRADEQFF.

Only a few counts were recorded for this clonotype. The J gene is TRBJ2-7, the V gene TRBV4-2; TRBD2 might be the D (6 bases). The CDR3 has 17 amino acids. Germline V gene data show CDR1 as LGHNA and CDR2 as YNFKEQ. Trimming took off 1 base at V and 0 bases at J, with 16 bases between the two ends. The CDR3 reads CASSQGWPGGSSYEQYF. CDR3 in DNA: TGTGCCAGCAGCCAAGGCTGGCCCGGGGGAAGCTCCTACGAGCAGTACTTC.

The table lists this clonotype with many counts. V is TRBV5-5 and J is TRBJ2-3, with no clear D. CDR3 length: 13 residues. V was trimmed by 0 bases and J by 2 bases, leaving 4 bases between them. Germline V gives CDR1 SGHKS, CDR2 YYEKEE (reference sequence). The CDR3 nucleotides read TGTGCCAGCAGCTTGGACCTCACAGATACGCAGTATTTT. Translated, it gives CASSLDLTDTQYF.

V gene TRBV12-3 or TRBV12-4 combines with J gene TRBJ2-7; a possible D gene is TRBD1 (5 bases). V was shortened by 7 bases and J by 1 base, with 11 bases between the two germline ends. The CDR3 length is 13 residues. CDR3 in DNA: TGTGCCAGCACGGTTAAGGGGTCCTACGAGCAGTACTTC. Translation gives CASTVKGSYEQYF.

This clonotype was observed a few times. V and J are TRBV7-6 and TRBJ2-3; no firm D call. V lost 6 bases, J lost 0 bases, and 7 bases lay in between. From germline, CDR1 is SGHVS and CDR2 FNYEAQ. This CDR3 region has 13 residues. CDR3 in amino acids: CASRLQSTDTQYF. In DNA, the CDR3 is TGTGCCAGCAGATTACAGAGCACAGATACGCAGTATTTT. Together with reference TRBV7-6 and TRBJ2-3, the CDR3 gives the full variable domain: GAGVSQSPRYKVTKRGQDVALRCDPISGHVSLYWYRQALGQGPEFLTYFNYEAQQDKSGLPNDRFSAERPEGSISTLTIQRTEQRDSAMYRCASRLQSTDTQYFGPGTRLTVL.

This clonotype was found many times. The chain joins TRBV29-1 to TRBJ2-5; unclear D gene. The CDR3 has 12 amino acids. Germline loops: CDR1 SQVTM, CDR2 ANQGSEA. Trimming pared 4 bases from V and 1 base from J, leaving 7 bases between. The CDR3 DNA follows: TGCAGCGTTGGTCGCGCCCAAGAGACCCAGTACTTC. Protein sequence: CSVGRAQETQYF.

In this sample, this clonotype turned up a few times. The genes are TRBV20-1 and TRBJ2-1; 9 bases fit TRBD2. V dropped 5 bases and J dropped 0; count of bases not matched to a gene: 8. Per germline, CDR1 DFQATT and CDR2 SNEGSKA (reference sequence). The CDR3 has 16 residues. The CDR3 reads CSAYSGRGLSYNEQFF. DNA of the CDR3: TGCAGTGCTTATAGCGGGAGAGGGCTCTCCTACAATGAGCAGTTCTTC.

The chain combines TRBV10-2 with TRBJ1-5; D might be TRBD1 (5 bases). Trimming removed 3 bases at V and 1 base at J, with 16 bases between. Germline V gene lookup returns CDR1 WSHSY and CDR2 SAAADI. CDR3 length: 17 amino acids. CDR3 DNA: TGCGCCAGCAGTGATACAGGTCCCTGGGTGAGCAATCAGCCCCAGCATTTT. Protein: CASSDTGPWVSNQPQHF.

This clonotype was detected only a few times. The chain uses TRBV7-9 and TRBJ2-7, with 10 nucleotides matching TRBD1. The CDR3 has 15 amino acids. V shed 5 bases and J 0 bases; nucleotides not matched to a gene: 4. From germline, CDR1 is SEHNR and CDR2 FQNEAQ (reference sequence). The CDR3 protein is CASSPGQGTSYEQYF. The CDR3 DNA is TGTGCCAGCAGCCCGGGACAGGGGACCTCCTACGAGCAGTACTTC.

V usage is TRBV7-9 and J usage is TRBJ2-7; D is uncertain. The CDR3 is 13 residues long. Germline CDR1 is SEHNR and CDR2 is FQNEAQ (reference sequence). Trimming removed 5 bases from V and 8 bases from J, with 16 bases in between. The CDR3 sequence: CASSPPVPAKQYF. CDR3 coding DNA: TGTGCCAGCAGCCCCCCTGTCCCTGCGAAGCAGTACTTC.

The rearrangement links TRBV10-3 to TRBJ2-5; perhaps TRBD1 as D (6 bases). Germline loops: CDR1 ENHRY, CDR2 SYGVKD. Trimming left V 4 bases short and J 2 bases short, with 8 bases between. This CDR3 is 13 amino acids long. CDR3 DNA: TGTGCCATCAGTGTCAGGGGTCAAGAGACCCAGTACTTC. As protein: CAISVRGQETQYF.

The chain couples TRBV4-1 to TRBJ2-1; 12 bases line up with TRBD1. This CDR3 has 15 amino acids. V lost 8 bases to trimming and J lost 8 bases; unmatched junction nucleotides: 10. The germline gives CDR1 MGHRA, CDR2 YSYEKL. CDR3 sequence: CASSSGTGGYDEQFF. The CDR3 DNA follows: TGCGCCAGCTCGTCGGGGACAGGGGGCTATGATGAGCAGTTCTTC.

V and J are TRBV29-1 and TRBJ2-5; D is possibly TRBD1 or TRBD2 (5 bases each). The CDR3 covers 12 residues. Germline values: CDR1 SQVTM, CDR2 ANQGSEA. Trimming took off 3 bases at V and 5 bases at J, with 10 bases between the two ends. This CDR3 reads CSVDWGLETQYF. The CDR3 coding sequence is TGCAGCGTTGATTGGGGGTTGGAGACCCAGTACTTC.

The chain recombines TRBV5-6 with TRBJ2-3; TRBD2 matches at 10 bases. Germline V gene lookup returns CDR1 SGHDT and CDR2 YYEEEE. V lost 4 bases to trimming and J lost 3 bases; unmatched junction nucleotides: 11. The CDR3 spans 17 residues. The CDR3 loop is CASSRGPGLASTDTQYF. In DNA form, the CDR3 reads TGTGCCAGCAGCCGGGGGCCGGGACTAGCGTCGACAGATACGCAGTATTTT.

The chain joins TRBV18 to TRBJ2-1, with a weak D call TRBD2 (5 bases). The CDR3 length is 14 residues. Germline V lookup: CDR1 KGHSH, CDR2 LQKENI. Trimming took 4 bases from V and 10 from J, leaving 17 bases between them. CDR3 DNA sequence: TGTGCCAGCTCACAACTCGCGGCGGGCCGGGAGCAGTTCTTC. Protein sequence: CASSQLAAGREQFF.